The clone carrying this TCR beta chain appeared a few times. Antigen specificity is unknown. The data are from a study of beta chain features in type 1 diabetes. Overall study: Healthy donors and patients had similar age, gender and cell yields. Analysis included roughly 100 million sorted cells drawn from all samples.

Study-level results: When VDJ junctions were examined, type 1 diabetes patients showed fewer insertions and more deletions.

Sequencing targeted expressed TCRB transcripts, as all isolated RNA had been reverse transcribed. Some clones are missing from TCRdb's copy, which holds only in-frame ones; the method was immunoSEQ multiplex PCR. The sample lists 38,000 or so clones; 64% were seen once. Trimming pared 6 bases from V and 9 bases from J, leaving 12 bases between. CDR3 length: 12 amino acids. Germline V gene sequence: CDR1 LNHDA, CDR2 SQIVND (reference sequence). This chain links TRBV19 with TRBJ1-5; tentative D call: TRBD1 (5 bases). The sequencing sample was made of Tregs from blood. This receptor was identified in a woman younger than 45 in good health. CDR3 coding DNA: TGTGCCAGTAGCACAGGTCTAAGGCCCCAGCATTTT. Its translation: CASSTGLRPQHF.